These T cell receptor beta chains were read from a single sample in a study of siplizumab effects on memory and regulatory T cells. Only in-frame clones appear in the TCRdb table, and some are missing; sequencing was by immunoSEQ multiplex PCR. Of about 100,000 clones in the sample, 94% were seen once. The source material was non-Treg CD4+ T cells sorted from blood. These TCRs come from a human donor in good health. Both conserved end residues are part of each CDR3. The D gene is left open where the match is weak. The size of a clone is reported for some rows only, either as once, few or many, or as a class for expanded clones.

d_gene	abundance	j_gene	v_gene	CDR3aa	CDR3nt
-	-	TRBJ2-7	TRBV11-1	CASSAYVISYEQYF	TGTGCCAGCAGCGCTTACGTAATCTCCTACGAGCAGTACTTC
-	-	TRBJ2-7	TRBV9	CASSVAREGAYEQYF	TGTGCCAGCAGCGTAGCTCGAGAGGGAGCCTACGAGCAGTACTTC
TRBD1	-	TRBJ2-1	TRBV2	CASSRGRNEQFF	TGTGCCAGCAGCAGGGGGCGCAATGAGCAGTTCTTC
TRBD1	-	TRBJ2-7	TRBV4-1	CASSSRDRSYEQYF	TGCGCCAGCAGCTCCCGGGACAGATCATACGAGCAGTACTTC
TRBD2	-	TRBJ2-1	TRBV7-6	CASRGTSGVYNEQFF	TGTGCCAGCAGGGGGACTAGCGGAGTTTACAATGAGCAGTTCTTC
-	-	TRBJ2-7	TRBV15	CATSRASPSHEQYF	TGTGCCACCAGCAGAGCTTCGCCGAGTCACGAGCAGTACTTC
TRBD1	-	TRBJ1-3	TRBV19	CASSISAAGTASSGNTIYF	TGTGCCAGTAGTATTTCGGCCGCTGGGACAGCCAGCTCTGGAAACACCATATATTTT
-	once	TRBJ2-1	TRBV7-3	CASSYNRETEQFF	TGTGCCAGCAGCTACAATAGGGAGACTGAGCAGTTCTTC
-	-	TRBJ2-4	TRBV15	CATSRDSRGKNIQYF	TGTGCCACCAGCAGAGATTCCCGGGGCAAAAACATTCAGTACTTC
-	-	TRBJ2-5	TRBV18	CASSLGETQYF	TGTGCCAGCTCGCTGGGAGAGACCCAGTACTTC
TRBD1	-	TRBJ1-5	TRBV5-1	CASSPGGYSNQPQHF	TGCGCCAGCAGCCCAGGGGGGTATAGCAATCAGCCCCAGCATTTT
TRBD1	-	TRBJ1-2	TRBV7-8	CASSLAGQGMGGYTF	TGTGCCAGCAGCTTAGCGGGACAGGGTATGGGAGGCTACACCTTC
-	-	TRBJ1-1	TRBV11-2	CASSLSSNTEAFF	TGTGCCAGCAGCTTGTCGTCTAACACTGAAGCTTTCTTT
-	once	TRBJ2-7	TRBV18	CASSPEGYEQYF	TGTGCCAGCTCACCAGAGGGGTACGAGCAGTACTTC
-	-	TRBJ1-1	TRBV7-3	CASSRTAGTQNTEAFF	TGTGCCAGCAGTCGTACGGCCGGGACACAGAACACTGAAGCTTTCTTT
-	-	TRBJ2-4	TRBV2	CASTLWAEKNIQYF	TGTGCCAGCACCCTGTGGGCCGAAAAAAACATTCAGTACTTC
-	-	TRBJ2-3	TRBV27	CASTWGLSTDTQYF	TGTGCCAGTACCTGGGGGCTATCTACAGATACGCAGTATTTT
TRBD1	-	TRBJ2-5	TRBV7-7	CASSSGTGHQETQYF	TGTGCTAGCAGCTCGGGGACAGGGCACCAAGAGACCCAGTACTTC
-	-	TRBJ1-3	TRBV5-1	CARTGNTIYF	TGCGCCAGAACTGGAAACACCATATATTTT
TRBD2	once	TRBJ2-1	TRBV7-8	CASSFFTSGSGEQFF	TGTGCCAGCAGCTTTTTTACTAGCGGGAGTGGTGAGCAGTTCTTC
-	-	TRBJ2-7	TRBV7-9	CASSRLGEQYF	TGTGCCAGCAGCCGCTTGGGAGAGCAGTACTTC
-	-	TRBJ2-1	TRBV18	CASSPTSSYNEQFF	TGTGCCAGCTCACCAACGAGTTCCTACAATGAGCAGTTCTTC
-	once	TRBJ1-5	TRBV7-9	CASSLVTGRQPQHF	TGTGCCAGCAGCTTAGTCACAGGGCGGCAGCCCCAGCATTTT
-	-	TRBJ2-3	TRBV5-1	CASGRTSDTQYF	TGCGCCAGCGGAAGGACATCAGATACGCAGTATTTT
-	-	TRBJ1-1	TRBV6-1	CASSRQNTEAFF	TGTGCCAGCAGTCGGCAGAACACTGAAGCTTTCTTT
TRBD1	-	TRBJ1-1	TRBV5-4	CAAGTGRDTEAFF	TGTGCCGCCGGGACAGGTCGGGACACTGAAGCTTTCTTT
TRBD1	-	TRBJ2-7	TRBV6-6	CASSYQRTGSSYEQYF	TGTGCCAGCAGTTACCAAAGGACAGGAAGCTCCTACGAGCAGTACTTC
-	few	TRBJ1-5	TRBV6-1	CASSGQISNQPQHF	TGTGCCAGCAGCGGACAGATTAGCAATCAGCCCCAGCATTTT
-	once	TRBJ2-7	TRBV5-1	CASSFTLDQPPYEQYF	TGCGCCAGCAGCTTCACCCTTGATCAGCCGCCCTACGAGCAGTACTTC
-	-	TRBJ2-1	TRBV28	CASSSLVRGNEQFF	TGTGCCAGCAGTTCCTTAGTCCGAGGGAATGAGCAGTTCTTC
TRBD2	-	TRBJ2-7	TRBV11-2	CASSLDPGLAGLVQYF	TGTGCCAGCAGCTTAGACCCGGGACTAGCGGGGCTAGTGCAGTACTTC
-	-	TRBJ2-2	TRBV6-1	CASSERFRSNTGELFF	TGTGCCAGCAGTGAACGGTTTCGGTCGAACACCGGGGAGCTGTTTTTT
-	-	TRBJ1-6	TRBV15	CATSRKQVYNSPLHF	TGTGCCACCAGCAGAAAACAGGTTTATAATTCACCCCTCCACTTT
TRBD2	-	TRBJ2-1	TRBV7-9	CASSSGRGGAGSDEQFF	TGTGCCAGCAGCTCGGGCCGGGGGGGAGCTGGGTCAGATGAGCAGTTCTTC
-	-	TRBJ2-1	TRBV9	CASSGQPNEQFF	TGTGCCAGCAGCGGACAACCGAATGAGCAGTTCTTC
TRBD1	-	TRBJ2-7	TRBV6-5	CASSTARGSSYEQYF	TGTGCCAGCAGCACCGCCAGGGGGTCCTCCTACGAGCAGTACTTC
TRBD2	once	TRBJ2-7	TRBV6-6	CASRPSSGLTYEQYF	TGTGCCAGCAGACCCTCTAGCGGGCTCACCTACGAGCAGTACTTC
-	-	TRBJ2-7	TRBV5-1	CASSPTGGTGHNEQYF	TGCGCCAGCAGCCCCACGGGGGGGACAGGGCACAACGAGCAGTACTTC
-	once	TRBJ2-7	TRBV6-6	CASRKDLWVVEQYF	TGTGCCAGCAGGAAGGACCTCTGGGTGGTCGAGCAGTACTTC
TRBD1	-	TRBJ1-5	TRBV6-1	CASRDRVSNQPQHF	TGTGCCAGCAGGGACAGGGTTAGCAATCAGCCCCAGCATTTT
-	-	TRBJ2-7	TRBV6-1	CASRRNVYEQYF	TGTGCCAGCAGAAGGAACGTCTACGAGCAGTACTTC
-	-	TRBJ2-1	TRBV2	CASMGSGEQFF	TGTGCCAGCATGGGGTCTGGAGAGCAGTTCTTC
-	few	TRBJ1-1	TRBV10-3	CAIKEAPGTEAFF	TGTGCCATCAAAGAGGCTCCAGGGACTGAAGCTTTCTTT
-	-	TRBJ2-1	TRBV5-4	CASRRTGYNEQFF	TGTGCCAGCAGACGTACAGGATACAATGAGCAGTTCTTC
TRBD1	-	TRBJ2-1	TRBV7-3	CASSSLPGQGGNEQFF	TGTGCCAGCAGCTCCCTCCCGGGACAGGGGGGAAATGAGCAGTTCTTC
-	-	TRBJ2-7	TRBV6-1	CASTLTGGGPYEQYF	TGTGCCAGCACCCTAACAGGGGGGGGACCTTACGAGCAGTACTTC
TRBD2	-	TRBJ2-1	TRBV10-3	CAISVGTSGEQFF	TGTGCCATCAGTGTGGGGACTAGCGGCGAGCAGTTCTTC
-	-	TRBJ2-5	TRBV7-2	CASSLDNSRETQYF	TGTGCCAGCAGCTTAGACAACAGCAGGGAGACCCAGTACTTC
-	-	TRBJ2-2	TRBV29-1	CSVDKGAGELFF	TGCAGCGTTGATAAGGGTGCCGGGGAGCTGTTTTTT
-	-	TRBJ2-7	TRBV28	CASSRGQLSLYEQYF	TGTGCCAGCAGCCGGGGACAATTGTCGCTCTACGAGCAGTACTTC
-	-	TRBJ1-5	TRBV2	CASSVLDQPQHF	TGTGCCAGCAGTGTGCTGGATCAGCCCCAGCATTTT
TRBD1	-	TRBJ1-5	TRBV2	CASSTKPGQGGVRQPQHF	TGTGCCAGCAGTACTAAGCCGGGACAGGGGGGCGTTCGCCAGCCCCAGCATTTT
-	-	TRBJ1-2	TRBV19	CASRMPLLGNYGYTF	TGTGCCAGTAGAATGCCTTTGTTGGGGAACTATGGCTACACCTTC
-	-	TRBJ1-3	TRBV7-6	CASGSAIPGNTIYF	TGTGCCAGCGGCAGTGCCATTCCTGGAAACACCATATATTTT
-	-	TRBJ2-3	TRBV5-1	CASSLERSTDTQYF	TGCGCCAGCAGCTTGGAACGCAGCACAGATACGCAGTATTTT
TRBD1	-	TRBJ1-1	TRBV5-6	CASSLAFVGGAGGYTEAFF	TGTGCCAGCAGCTTGGCCTTTGTAGGGGGCGCGGGTGGGTACACTGAAGCTTTCTTT